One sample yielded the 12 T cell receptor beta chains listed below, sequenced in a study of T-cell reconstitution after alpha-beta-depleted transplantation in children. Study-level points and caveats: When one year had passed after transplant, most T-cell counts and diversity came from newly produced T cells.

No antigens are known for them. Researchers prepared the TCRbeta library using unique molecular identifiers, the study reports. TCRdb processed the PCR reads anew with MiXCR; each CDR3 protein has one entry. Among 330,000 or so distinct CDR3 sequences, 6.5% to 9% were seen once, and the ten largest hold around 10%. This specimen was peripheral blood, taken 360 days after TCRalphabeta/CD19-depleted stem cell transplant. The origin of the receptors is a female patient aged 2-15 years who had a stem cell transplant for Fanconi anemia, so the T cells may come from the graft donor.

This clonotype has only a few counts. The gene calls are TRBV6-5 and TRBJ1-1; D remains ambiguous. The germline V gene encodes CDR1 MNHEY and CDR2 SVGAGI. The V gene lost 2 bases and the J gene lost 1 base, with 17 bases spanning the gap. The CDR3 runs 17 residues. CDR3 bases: TGTGCCAGCAGTTACAAGGCCTCGTATTGGGGGAACACTGAAGCTTTCTTT. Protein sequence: CASSYKASYWGNTEAFF.

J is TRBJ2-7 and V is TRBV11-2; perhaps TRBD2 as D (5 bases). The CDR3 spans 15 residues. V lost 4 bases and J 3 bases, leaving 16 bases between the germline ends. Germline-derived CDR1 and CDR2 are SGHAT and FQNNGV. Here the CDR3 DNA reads TGTGCCAGCAGCTCCAAACTGACGGGGAGCTACGAGCAGTACTTC. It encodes CASSSKLTGSYEQYF.

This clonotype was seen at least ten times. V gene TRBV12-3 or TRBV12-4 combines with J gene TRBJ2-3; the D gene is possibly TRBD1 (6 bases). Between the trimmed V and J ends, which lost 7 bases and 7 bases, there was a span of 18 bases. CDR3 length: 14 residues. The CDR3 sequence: CASNRETGGNTQYF. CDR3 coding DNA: TGTGCCAGCAACAGGGAGACAGGAGGAAATACGCAGTATTTT.

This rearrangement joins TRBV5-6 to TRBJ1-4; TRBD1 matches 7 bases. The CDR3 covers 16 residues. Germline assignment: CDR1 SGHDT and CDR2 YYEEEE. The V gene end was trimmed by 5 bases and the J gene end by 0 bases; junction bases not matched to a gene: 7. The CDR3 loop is CASSRGTDTTNEKLFF. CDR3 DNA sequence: TGTGCCAGCAGTCGAGGGACAGATACAACTAATGAAAAACTGTTTTTT.

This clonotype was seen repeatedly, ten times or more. This CDR3 is CASSFGRGGYTF. CDR3 nucleotides: TGCGCCAGCAGCTTCGGGAGAGGTGGCTACACCTTC. The rearrangement joins TRBV5-1 to TRBJ1-2; no reliable D call. Germline loops: CDR1 SGHRS, CDR2 YFSETQ. V shed 2 bases and J shed 7 bases, with 9 bases lying between them. This CDR3 is built from 12 residues.

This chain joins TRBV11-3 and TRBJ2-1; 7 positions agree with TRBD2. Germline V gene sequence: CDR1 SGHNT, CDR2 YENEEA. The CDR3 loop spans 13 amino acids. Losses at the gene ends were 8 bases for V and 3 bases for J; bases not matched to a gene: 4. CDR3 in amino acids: CASGPSGYNEQFF. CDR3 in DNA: TGTGCCAGCGGTCCTAGCGGCTACAATGAGCAGTTCTTC.

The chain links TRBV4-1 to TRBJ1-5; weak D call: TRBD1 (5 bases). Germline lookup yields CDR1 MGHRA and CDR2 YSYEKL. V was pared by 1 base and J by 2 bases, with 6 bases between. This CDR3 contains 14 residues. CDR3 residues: CASSQVGGNQPQHF. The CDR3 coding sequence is TGCGCCAGCAGCCAAGTGGGGGGCAATCAGCCCCAGCATTTT.

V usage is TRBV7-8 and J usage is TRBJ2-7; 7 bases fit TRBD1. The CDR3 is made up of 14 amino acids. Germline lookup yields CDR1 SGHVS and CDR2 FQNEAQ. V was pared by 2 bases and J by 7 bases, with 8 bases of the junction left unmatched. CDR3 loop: CASSLRDRRGEQYF. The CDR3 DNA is TGTGCCAGCAGCTTACGGGACAGAAGGGGAGAGCAGTACTTC.

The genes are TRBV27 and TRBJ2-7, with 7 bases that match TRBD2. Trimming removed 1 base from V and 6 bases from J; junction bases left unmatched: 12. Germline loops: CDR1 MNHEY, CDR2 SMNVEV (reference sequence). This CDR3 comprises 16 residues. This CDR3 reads CASSLLIAGASGEQYF. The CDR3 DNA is TGTGCCAGCAGTTTATTGATCGCGGGAGCTAGTGGCGAGCAGTACTTC.

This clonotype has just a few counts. CDR3 in amino acids: CAWSVTSSEQFF. The CDR3 region has the DNA TGTGCCTGGAGTGTCACCAGCAGCGAGCAGTTCTTC. The V call is TRBV30, the J call TRBJ2-1; D unresolved. Germline lookup yields CDR1 GTSNPN and CDR2 SVGIG (reference sequence). The V and J ends lost 0 bases and 10 bases respectively, with 10 bases between them. The CDR3 covers 12 residues.

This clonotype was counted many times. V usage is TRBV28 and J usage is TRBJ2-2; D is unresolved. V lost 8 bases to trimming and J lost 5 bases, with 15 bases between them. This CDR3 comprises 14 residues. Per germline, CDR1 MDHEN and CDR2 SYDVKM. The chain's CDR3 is CASRGSFWTGELFF. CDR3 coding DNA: TGTGCCAGCCGCGGATCCTTCTGGACCGGGGAGCTGTTTTTT.

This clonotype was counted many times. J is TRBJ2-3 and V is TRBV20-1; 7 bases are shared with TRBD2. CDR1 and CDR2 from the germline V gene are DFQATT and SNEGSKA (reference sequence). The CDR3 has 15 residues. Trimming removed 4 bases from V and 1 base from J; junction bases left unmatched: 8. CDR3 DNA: TGCAGTGCTACCAAAATTCTAGCGGGCACAGATACGCAGTATTTT. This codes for CSATKILAGTDTQYF.